Each of the 17 T cell receptor beta chains below was sequenced from the same sample in a study of beta chain features in type 1 diabetes. General study findings and limits: Shorter TCRB CDR3s, moderately but significantly so, were found in Type 1 diabetes patients in all four CD4+ subsets.

These receptors' targets are unknown. Sequencing targeted expressed TCRB transcripts, as all isolated RNA had been reverse transcribed. TCRdb's table, derived via immunoSEQ multiplex PCR, lists solely in-frame clones and lacks some. Here the sample spans some 160,000 clones, 8% to 8.5% being singletons. Sequencing was done on a sample of central memory CD4+ T cells from blood. The receptors come from a woman aged 18 to 35 with type 1 diabetes.

This clone was counted many times. The chain uses TRBV7-2 and TRBJ2-7; the match to TRBD2 covers 8 bases. The CDR3 contains 11 residues. J lost 12 bases, V lost 4 bases, and 5 bases had no gene match. From germline, CDR1 is SGHTA and CDR2 FQGNSA. This CDR3 reads CASSSGGDRYF. The CDR3 bases are TGTGCCAGCAGCTCGGGGGGGGATCGGTACTTC. The full variable domain, completed using reference TRBV7-2 and TRBJ2-7, is GAGVSQSPSNKVTEKGKDVELRCDPISGHTALYWYRQSLGQGLEFLIYFQGNSAPDKSGLPSDRFSAERTGGSVSTLTIQRTQQEDSAVYLCASSSGGDRYFGPGTRLTVT.

This clone came up a few times. The genes are TRBV6-1 and TRBJ2-1; 7 bases align to TRBD2. Per germline, CDR1 MNHNS and CDR2 SASEGT. Losses at the gene ends were 6 bases for V and 6 bases for J; bases not matched to a gene: 11. CDR3 size: 15 residues. The CDR3 reads CASRHPPRGINEQFF. CDR3 in DNA: TGTGCCAGCAGACACCCCCCGCGGGGGATCAATGAGCAGTTCTTC.

The chain couples TRBV5-1 to TRBJ2-3; D might be TRBD2 (6 bases). The length of the CDR3 is 14 residues. The V and J ends lost 3 bases and 2 bases respectively, with 10 bases between them. Germline V lookup: CDR1 SGHRS, CDR2 YFSETQ. The CDR3 DNA sequence: TGCGCCAGCAGCTGGCGGGACGCCACAGATACGCAGTATTTT. Amino acids: CASSWRDATDTQYF. The full variable domain, rest sourced from reference TRBV5-1 and TRBJ2-3, is KAGVTQTPRYLIKTRGQQVTLSCSPISGHRSVSWYQQTPGQGLQFLFEYFSETQRNKGNFPGRFSGRQFSNSRSEMNVSTLELGDSALYLCASSWRDATDTQYFGPGTRLTVL.

The chain uses TRBV30 and TRBJ1-4; D is possibly TRBD1 (5 bases). Germline assignment: CDR1 GTSNPN and CDR2 SVGIG (reference sequence). There are 12 residues in the CDR3. Trimming removed 1 base from V and 8 bases from J, with 8 bases in between. This CDR3 reads CAWSAGGEKLFF. In DNA form, the CDR3 reads TGTGCCTGGAGTGCGGGGGGGGAAAAACTGTTTTTT. Combining the CDR3 with reference TRBV30 and TRBJ1-4 gives the whole variable domain SQTIHQWPATLVQPVGSPLSLECTVEGTSNPNLYWYRQAAGRGLQLLFYSVGIGQISSEVPQNLSASRPQDRQFILSSKKLLLSDSGFYLCAWSAGGEKLFFGSGTQLSVL.

V usage is TRBV2 and J usage is TRBJ2-2; D is ambiguous. This CDR3 spans 15 amino acids. V gave up 8 bases and J gave up 4 bases, with 17 bases separating them. Germline CDR1 reads SNHLY; CDR2 reads FYNNEI. The CDR3 nucleotides read TGTGCCAGCGGTTCTTTGGCAGGTCGCACCGGGGAGCTGTTTTTT. Its protein product is CASGSLAGRTGELFF.

This clone was recorded a few times. This chain joins TRBV6-5 and TRBJ1-4; D is uncertain. The V gene's germline CDR1 is MNHEY and CDR2 SVGAGI. This CDR3 is 15 amino acids long. The V end was cut by 4 bases, the J end by 8 bases, with 17 bases between. The CDR3 DNA reads TGTGCCAGCAGTTCCTTCGGAGCGACCGGGGAAAAACTGTTTTTT. It codes for CASSSFGATGEKLFF.

The J gene is TRBJ2-1, the V gene TRBV11-1, with TRBD2 identical over 9 bases. Germline V CDR1 and CDR2: SGHAT, FQDESV (reference sequence). This CDR3 is 16 amino acids long. Unmatched junction bases numbered 9, after V lost 5 bases and J lost 4 bases. The CDR3 here is CASSRSGRGSYNEQFF. DNA of the CDR3: TGTGCCAGCAGCCGTAGCGGGAGAGGGTCATACAATGAGCAGTTCTTC.

The V call is TRBV2, the J call TRBJ1-1; D is unresolved. Germline CDR1 is SNHLY and CDR2 is FYNNEI. This CDR3 is built from 12 residues. V lost 3 bases and J lost 5, with 7 bases in between. CDR3 DNA: TGTGCCAGCAGTGAGGGAGGGACTGAAGCTTTCTTT. This encodes CASSEGGTEAFF. The whole variable domain, remainder taken from reference TRBV2 and TRBJ1-1, is EPEVTQTPSHQVTQMGQEVILRCVPISNHLYFYWYRQILGQKVEFLVSFYNNEISEKSEIFDDQFSVERPDGSNFTLKIRSTKLEDSAMYFCASSEGGTEAFFGQGTRLTVV.

The rearrangement joins TRBV11-2 to TRBJ2-7; D is undetermined. V was clipped by 5 bases and J by 6 bases, with 11 bases between them. CDR1 and CDR2 (germline): SGHAT, FQNNGV. The CDR3 consists of 12 residues. This CDR3 is CASSLVSVEQYF. The CDR3 coding sequence is TGTGCCAGCAGCCTCGTTTCGGTCGAGCAGTACTTC.

The CDR3 bases are TGTGCCAGCCGAGGGACAGGGGGCCCAGATACGCAGTATTTT. Residues: CASRGTGGPDTQYF. The J gene is TRBJ2-3, the V gene TRBV9, with 12 nucleotides matching TRBD1. V lost 7 bases, J lost 4 bases, and 4 bases stayed unmatched. Germline V gene data show CDR1 as SGDLS and CDR2 as YYNGEE. The CDR3 has 14 residues.

This clone was observed a handful of times. The CDR3 DNA follows: TGTGCCAGCTCTCTGACAGGGACGGGGGTACAGAGGGAGCTGTTTTTT. Residues: CASSLTGTGVQRELFF. The chain uses TRBV27 and TRBJ2-2; D may be TRBD1 (7 bases). V gave up 8 bases and J gave up 9 bases, with 25 bases separating them. The CDR3 spans 16 residues. CDR1 is MNHEY and CDR2 is SMNVEV in the germline V gene (reference sequence).

This chain links TRBV2 with TRBJ1-2, with D unresolved. The germline V and J ends were trimmed by 8 bases and 2 bases, with 12 bases remaining between them. CDR1 and CDR2 (germline): SNHLY, FYNNEI. This CDR3 has 13 amino acids. The CDR3 protein is CASGWVGNYGYTF. For the CDR3, the DNA is TGTGCCAGCGGGTGGGTCGGGAACTATGGCTACACCTTC.

V usage is TRBV2 and J usage is TRBJ1-5; 7 nucleotides match TRBD1. After removal of 6 bases from V and 9 bases from J, the junction contained 11 bases not matched to a gene. CDR1 SNHLY and CDR2 FYNNEI come from the germline V gene. This CDR3 spans 14 amino acids. The CDR3 region has the DNA TGTGCCAGCAGGGCTGACAGGGACCCAGGGCCCCAGCATTTT. Translating gives CASRADRDPGPQHF.

The chain links TRBV10-3 to TRBJ2-6; D possibly corresponds to TRBD1 (5 bases). Per the germline V gene, CDR1 is ENHRY and CDR2 is SYGVKD. This CDR3 comprises 16 residues. V was cut by 6 bases and J by 0 bases, with 12 bases left in between. DNA for the CDR3: TGTGCCATCAGCAGGGCAGCCAACTCTGGGGCCAACGTCCTGACTTTC. This sequence encodes CAISRAANSGANVLTF.

This clone turned up a few times. The chain joins TRBV2 to TRBJ1-1, with D unclear. CDR3 size: 13 residues. The V and J ends lost 5 bases and 7 bases respectively, with 14 bases between them. Germline CDR1 SNHLY, CDR2 FYNNEI. The CDR3 region has the DNA TGTGCCAGCAGTTTAAAAGAGGGAATTGAAGCTTTCTTT. The encoded protein is CASSLKEGIEAFF.

This sequence joins TRBV6-1 and TRBJ2-5; the D gene is possibly TRBD1 (6 bases). Germline values: CDR1 MNHNS, CDR2 SASEGT. The CDR3 is made up of 16 amino acids. Trimming pared 2 bases from V and 5 bases from J, leaving 18 bases between. The CDR3 loop is CASSERGGGYGETQYF. The CDR3 DNA reads as TGTGCCAGCAGTGAAAGGGGTGGGGGCTATGGGGAGACCCAGTACTTC.

The chain has TRBV7-9 and TRBJ2-6; D remains unclear. The germline gives CDR1 SEHNR, CDR2 FQNEAQ (reference sequence). Between the trimmed V and J ends, which lost 3 bases and 1 base, there was a span of 7 bases. The CDR3 is 15 amino acids. The CDR3 sequence: CASSLWLSGANVLTF. For the CDR3, the DNA is TGTGCCAGCAGCTTGTGGCTGTCTGGGGCCAACGTCCTGACTTTC.